This T cell receptor (beta chain) was sequenced for a study of T-cell reconstitution after alpha-beta-depleted transplantation in children. Study-wide points: It was reported that alpha-beta T cells came from several hundred expanded graft clones (about two months after transplant). Surviving thymic progenitors and recipient T cells were the source of high TCRbeta diversity at day 60 in some patients. T cells produced anew were the main source of T-cell counts and diversity one year after transplant.

V was shortened by 7 bases and J by 4 bases, with 20 bases between the two germline ends. CDR3 length equals 16 residues. Germline V gene lookup returns CDR1 LNHDA and CDR2 SQIVND (reference sequence). As concerns this clonotype: The antigen remains unidentified.

Preparation of the TCRbeta library used unique molecular identifiers. TCRdb redid the calling of the PCR reads with MiXCR, one entry per CDR3 protein. The sample includes some 190,000 distinct CDR3 sequences, over 8.5% of them seen just once. The chain combines TRBV19 with TRBJ1-5; maybe TRBD1 (6 bases). This TCR came from a boy younger than 10 with acute myeloid leukemia, due to receive a stem cell transplant. Sequencing used PBMCs, obtained before TCRalphabeta/CD19-depleted stem cell transplant. The DNA for the CDR3 is TGTGCCAGTACTGGAGCCGGGGGGCTCTGGAATCAGCCCCAGCATTTT. Its protein product is CASTGAGGLWNQPQHF.